This T cell receptor beta chain was captured in a study of blood T cell repertoires in COVID-19. Study at large: Sources were T cells, B-cell-depleted T cells, or PBMCs; the material itself was cDNA or gDNA.

Original processing methods: Researchers report that nucleated cell counts were estimated from reference gene primer amplification. Sequenced by immunoSEQ multiplex PCR; TCRdb stores in-frame clones only, minus some. The D gene and trimming were derived from the DNA, and the V and J assignments and clone size from that table. In the table there are approximately 100,000 clones, about 75% of which are singletons. Germline CDR1 reads SEHNR; CDR2 reads FQNEAQ (reference sequence). This CDR3 is 14 amino acids long. The V end lost 3 bases, the J end lost 0 bases, and 9 bases lay between the germline ends.

V gene TRBV7-9 combines with J gene TRBJ2-7; no clear D gene. This receptor was taken from a man older than 75 with acute or convalescent COVID-19. Source material: peripheral blood. The CDR3 coding sequence is TGTGCCAGCAGCTTTTTCCAGAACTCCTACGAGCAGTACTTC. This codes for CASSFFQNSYEQYF. Variable domain in full (rest from reference TRBV7-9 and TRBJ2-7): DTGVSQNPRHKITKRGQNVTFRCDPISEHNRLYWYRQTLGQGPEFLTYFQNEAQLEKSRLLSDRFSAERPKGSFSTLEIQRTEQGDSAMYLCASSFFQNSYEQYFGPGTRLTVT.